This T cell receptor (beta chain) was captured by sequencing in a study of T cells in Graves' hyperthyroidism and ophthalmopathy (dated by TCRdb to between 2019 and 2020). In the study overall: Peripheral blood was sampled at the time of initial diagnosis, prior to any treatment. A discovery cohort of about 96 patients, about 40 with Graves' ophthalmopathy and over 55 with stable Graves' hyperthyroidism, was used to find distinguishing TCR V-J signatures. Prospective prediction of ophthalmopathy was tested in an independent validation cohort consisting of under 20 hyperthyroidism patients and some 17 patients who later progressed to ophthalmopathy. The roughly 91 discovery patients were randomly divided into training and test sets at a 7:3 ratio. In about 6 Graves' hyperthyroidism patients, the study also compared T-cell repertoires from thyroid tissue with T-cell repertoires from blood. After sampling, hyperthyroidism patients received methimazole starting at 30 mg daily, and ophthalmopathy patients received high-dose intravenous methylprednisolone. The paper reports TCR Vbeta CDR3 sequencing of 130 to 150 peripheral blood samples: 43 ophthalmopathy, 70 to 85 hyperthyroidism and around 17 progressor patients.

This clonotype was counted ten times or more. Its antigen has not been determined. No base quality values were provided; no much bigger clone lies one nucleotide off. Amplification of TCR beta CDR3 regions was carried out from RNA transcripts. For the first round of RT-PCR on the TCR CDR3, the HTBI primer set was used together with the Qiagen OneStep RT-PCR kit. Libraries were constructed in a second round of multiplex PCR, after which size selection and purification were performed. Paired-end sequencing of the libraries was performed with 100 bp reads on an Illumina HiSeq2000. Per the original workflow: SOAPnuke was used to process the raw data, throwing out any read that contained adapters or uncalled bases, had a mean Phred below 15, or lacked an exact constant-primer or identifier match. High-quality paired reads were merged with COPE v1.2.5, and unique nucleotide sequences were defined as clonotypes. Clonotypes were aligned to IMGT TRBV, TRBD and TRBJ reference segments using MiTCR v1.1. The analysis was restricted to V-J combinations with a frequency above 0.0001, which together covered over 99% of the repertoires. A TCS score was defined as the ratio of F50 (clonal expansion) to E x V (chaos), with BLOSUM62-based TCRdist applied between CDR3 peptides within each V-J. Welch's t-statistics and random forest reduced 500 to 550 V-J features to about 12, which were used in a naive Bayes classifier (R e1071). Through fastp at Q25 and MiXCR, TCRdb rebuilt clones from the public reads, retaining in-frame beta chains. Rows with one shared CDR3 protein collapse into an entry with the most common genes and DNA. TCRdb's processing, not the authors', yielded these V and J calls. Across this sample there are 400,000 or so distinct CDR3 sequences, with 13% to 15% seen only once. Jointly, the top ten make up 15% to 20% of the sample.

Ophthalmopathy patients had moderately to severely active disease, with a Clinical Activity Score of 3 or more, a NOSPECS grade of 4 or more, and a disease duration of less than 3 months. Any patient with an uncontrolled infection, another autoimmune disease, pregnancy or lactation was excluded. Clinical symptoms, serum thyroxine and TRAb, thyroid ultrasound, and orbital computed tomography formed the basis for the diagnoses. PBMCs were separated from roughly 10 ml of fresh peripheral blood using Ficoll-Paque density gradient centrifugation. Trizol reagent was used to extract total RNA, and RNA quality was then checked on an Agilent 2100 Bioanalyzer. What the study reported, not specific to this receptor: Sample size was not statistically predetermined, and investigators were not blinded to group allocation. In cross-validation, a model built on a 13 V-J signature told ophthalmopathy apart from stable hyperthyroidism with 87.88% sensitivity and about 81% specificity, and in testing the same model reached 80%/75%. Blood samples also contained most of the expanded thyroid clonotypes (frequency above 0.001), which suggests that blood repertoires may reflect thyroid immune responses. In validation, the model predicted progression to ophthalmopathy with around 71% sensitivity and approximately 78% specificity, a median of 6.5 months before onset.

V is shortened by 7 bases, J by 0 bases, and the region joining them spans 15 bases. The CDR3 runs 15 residues from the cysteine to the phenylalanine. Of all the DNA, just the CDR3 is kept, 45 bases in frame from base 1. CDR1 and CDR2 (MNHEY, SMNVEV) derive from the germline V gene (reference sequence). The sequencing input was blood. The chain couples TRBV27 to TRBJ1-1; D gene: possibly TRBD1, on 6 matching bases. The sequence derives from a woman aged 30 to 39 with Graves' ophthalmopathy. The nucleotide sequence is TGTGCCAGCACCCGGACAGCTATTATGAACACTGAAGCTTTCTTT. Its protein reads: CASTRTAIMNTEAFF.